One sample yielded the 26 T cell receptor beta chains listed below, sequenced in a study of T cells expressing NK-cell markers (dated by TCRdb to the early 2020s). Libraries were prepared through 5' RACE. The sequencing machine was an Illumina HiSeq 2000. After the reads were reprocessed by TCRdb, one entry was made per CDR3 protein sequence, with no DNA. The sample's table covers about 400,000 distinct CDR3 sequences. The ten largest clones add up to over 8.5% of the sample. The sequenced material came from blood T cells: a sorted CD56 or NKG2C T cell subset, CD4+ or CD8+ T cells, or bulk PBMC T cells (not recorded which). These receptors were collected from a woman aged 50 to 65 in good health. Donor details come from another sample of the same person, matched by shared clones.

The V call is TRBV12-3 or TRBV12-4, the J call TRBJ1-2; checking the TCRdb D call of TRBD1 is not possible without DNA. The CDR3 consists of 13 residues. CDR3 region: CASSRDRLYGYTF.

The J gene is TRBJ2-3, the V gene TRBV6-5; with no DNA, the TCRdb D assignment of TRBD1 cannot be verified. The CDR3 is 14 amino acids. From germline, CDR1 is MNHEY and CDR2 SVGAGI. CDR3 loop: CASSPVTGTDTQYF.

The chain is built from TRBV6-1 and TRBJ1-6; the TRBD1 assignment by TCRdb is unverifiable without DNA. The germline V gene encodes CDR1 MNHNS and CDR2 SASEGT. The CDR3 has 15 residues. CDR3 protein: CASSEAVGGSSPLHF.

The chain is built from TRBV5-1 and TRBJ2-1. This CDR3 has 15 residues. Germline CDR1 and CDR2: SGHRS and YFSETQ. CDR3 region: CASSVTGTTHNEQFF.

The genes are TRBV11-2 and TRBJ2-5. There are 15 residues in the CDR3. Per the germline V gene, CDR1 is SGHAT and CDR2 is FQNNGV. The CDR3: CASSLASGTGETQYF.

The rearrangement joins TRBV5-1 to TRBJ2-1; the TRBD2 assignment by TCRdb is unverifiable without DNA. Germline V CDR1 and CDR2: SGHRS, YFSETQ. This CDR3 spans 17 amino acids. This CDR3 is CASSLAGSGAKYNEQFF.

The gene calls are TRBV7-8 and TRBJ1-1. This CDR3 is 13 amino acids long. Germline V gives CDR1 SGHVS, CDR2 FQNEAQ. CDR3 in amino acids: CASSRPTNTEAFF.

CDR3 residues: CASSLGLAVEQFF. This chain connects TRBV3-1 to TRBJ2-1; TCRdb lists TRBD2, though no DNA is available to test this call. The germline V gene encodes CDR1 LGHDT and CDR2 YNNKEL (reference sequence). The CDR3 runs to 13 residues.

This chain connects TRBV27 to TRBJ2-5; TCRdb reports TRBD1, a call that lacks DNA to check it against. This CDR3 comprises 17 residues. CDR1 is MNHEY and CDR2 is SMNVEV in the germline V gene (reference sequence). The CDR3 region is CASSPPDRALQQETQYF.

This chain links TRBV10-3 with TRBJ2-2; checking the TCRdb D call of TRBD1 is not possible without DNA. The CDR3 has 16 residues. Germline V gives CDR1 ENHRY, CDR2 SYGVKD. The CDR3 reads CAISERDRVNTGELFF.

The chain combines TRBV7-7 with TRBJ2-1. This CDR3 is 14 amino acids long. In germline, CDR1 is SSHAT, CDR2 FNYEAQ (reference sequence). CDR3 sequence reads: CASSLAGQLNEQFF.

V and J are TRBV15 and TRBJ2-1; the TRBD1 assignment by TCRdb is unverifiable without DNA. The germline CDR1 and CDR2 sequences are LNHNV and YYDKDF (reference sequence). The CDR3 loop spans 16 amino acids. This chain's CDR3 is CATSRDKGQGDNEQFF.

This chain joins TRBV12-3 or TRBV12-4 and TRBJ2-3; as DNA is missing, the TRBD1 call by TCRdb cannot be tested. The CDR3 runs to 16 residues. CDR3 sequence: CASSSELRDTTDTQYF.

This sequence joins TRBV6-5 and TRBJ1-6; TCRdb indicates TRBD1, and absent DNA this call remains unverified. CDR1 and CDR2 (germline): MNHEY, SVGAGI. This CDR3 region has 12 residues. CDR3 sequence reads: CASRQVNSPLHF.

The rearrangement uses TRBV15 and TRBJ2-7; the TRBD1 assignment by TCRdb is unverifiable without DNA. This CDR3 has 14 amino acids. Germline CDR1 reads LNHNV; CDR2 reads YYDKDF (reference sequence). CDR3: CATSETGQGYEQYF.

The J gene is TRBJ1-5, the V gene TRBV3-1; there is no DNA to check the TCRdb D call of TRBD1. The CDR3 runs to 15 residues. Germline CDR1 is LGHDT and CDR2 is YNNKEL (reference sequence). The CDR3 spells CASSRLGGLNQPQHF.

The chain carries TRBV29-1 and TRBJ1-4. In germline, CDR1 is SQVTM, CDR2 ANQGSEA. The CDR3 totals 11 residues. The CDR3 loop reads CSVAESLKLFF.

The gene calls are TRBV11-3 and TRBJ2-5. Per germline, CDR1 SGHNT and CDR2 YENEEA. The CDR3 consists of 13 residues. CDR3 loop: CASSSRLMETQYF.

J is TRBJ1-5 and V is TRBV5-1. Germline V CDR1 and CDR2: SGHRS, YFSETQ. The length of the CDR3 is 16 residues. The CDR3 spells CASSPGSAGGYQPQHF.

V usage is TRBV3-1 and J usage is TRBJ2-1; TCRdb calls TRBD2, which cannot be checked without DNA. This CDR3 region has 15 residues. In germline, CDR1 is LGHDT, CDR2 YNNKEL (reference sequence). This chain's CDR3 is CASGPRSNLGGEQFF.

The rearrangement joins TRBV27 to TRBJ1-2. The CDR3 is made up of 14 amino acids. Germline V gives CDR1 MNHEY, CDR2 SMNVEV (reference sequence). CDR3 sequence: CASSLGQDLHGYTF.

V and J are TRBV5-1 and TRBJ2-5; TCRdb indicates TRBD2, and absent DNA this call remains unverified. Germline assignment: CDR1 SGHRS and CDR2 YFSETQ. The CDR3 contains 15 residues. The CDR3 loop is CASSPGGSVPETQYF.

CDR3 protein: CAWRFGTSGTTDTQYF. The genes are TRBV30 and TRBJ2-3; TCRdb picks TRBD2, but there is no DNA to check that call. Per germline, CDR1 GTSNPN and CDR2 SVGIG (reference sequence). This CDR3 spans 16 amino acids.

The V call is TRBV12-3 or TRBV12-4, the J call TRBJ2-3; the D call from TCRdb, TRBD2, cannot be confirmed without DNA. This CDR3 has 12 residues. CDR3 region: CASRPSGRTQYF.

This chain uses TRBV9 with TRBJ2-5; the TCRdb call, TRBD2, lacks DNA for checking. CDR3 length: 13 amino acids. Germline CDR1 and CDR2: SGDLS and YYNGEE. CDR3 in amino acids: CASSARGGETQYF.

The chain joins TRBV12-3 or TRBV12-4 to TRBJ2-3; no DNA is available, so the TRBD2 call from TCRdb remains unchecked. CDR3 length: 16 residues. CDR3 loop: CASAVGGRAPRDTQYF.